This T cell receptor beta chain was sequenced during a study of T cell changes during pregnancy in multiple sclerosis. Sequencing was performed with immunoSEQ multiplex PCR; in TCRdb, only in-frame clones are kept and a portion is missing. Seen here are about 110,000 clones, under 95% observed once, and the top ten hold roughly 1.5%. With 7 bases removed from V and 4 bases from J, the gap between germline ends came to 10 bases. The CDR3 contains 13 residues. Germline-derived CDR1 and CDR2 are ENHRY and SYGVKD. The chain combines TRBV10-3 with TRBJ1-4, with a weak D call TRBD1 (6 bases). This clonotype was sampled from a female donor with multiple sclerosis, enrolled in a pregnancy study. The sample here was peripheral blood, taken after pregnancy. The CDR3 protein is CAIKKGVNEKLFF. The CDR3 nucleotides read TGTGCCATCAAGAAGGGGGTTAATGAAAAACTGTTTTTT.